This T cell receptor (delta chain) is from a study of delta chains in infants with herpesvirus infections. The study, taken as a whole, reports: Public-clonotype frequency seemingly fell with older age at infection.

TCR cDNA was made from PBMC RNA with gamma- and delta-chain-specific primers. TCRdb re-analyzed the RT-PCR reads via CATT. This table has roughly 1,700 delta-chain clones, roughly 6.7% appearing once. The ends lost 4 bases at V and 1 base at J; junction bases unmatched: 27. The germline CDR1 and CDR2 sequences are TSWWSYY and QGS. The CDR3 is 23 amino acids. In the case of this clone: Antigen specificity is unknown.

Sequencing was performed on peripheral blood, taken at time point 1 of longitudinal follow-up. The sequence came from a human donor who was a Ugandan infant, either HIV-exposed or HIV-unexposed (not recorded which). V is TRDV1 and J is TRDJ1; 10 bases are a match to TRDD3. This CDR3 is CALGGPGLPRFTGGSGGTDKLIF. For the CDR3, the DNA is TGTGCTCTTGGGGGCCCGGGCCTTCCTCGTTTTACTGGGGGATCTGGTGGCACCGATAAACTCATCTTT.